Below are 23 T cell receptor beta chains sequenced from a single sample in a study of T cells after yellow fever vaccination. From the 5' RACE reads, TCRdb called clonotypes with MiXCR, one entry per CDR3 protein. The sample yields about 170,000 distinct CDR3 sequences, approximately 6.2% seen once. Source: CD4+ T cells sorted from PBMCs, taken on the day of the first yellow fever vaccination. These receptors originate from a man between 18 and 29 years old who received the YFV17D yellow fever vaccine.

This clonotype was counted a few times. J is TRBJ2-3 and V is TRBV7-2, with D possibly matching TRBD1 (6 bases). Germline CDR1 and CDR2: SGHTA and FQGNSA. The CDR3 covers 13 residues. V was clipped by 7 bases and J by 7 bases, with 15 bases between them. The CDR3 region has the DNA TGTGCCAGCACCCTTAACAGGGCCAATACGCAGTATTTT. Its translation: CASTLNRANTQYF.

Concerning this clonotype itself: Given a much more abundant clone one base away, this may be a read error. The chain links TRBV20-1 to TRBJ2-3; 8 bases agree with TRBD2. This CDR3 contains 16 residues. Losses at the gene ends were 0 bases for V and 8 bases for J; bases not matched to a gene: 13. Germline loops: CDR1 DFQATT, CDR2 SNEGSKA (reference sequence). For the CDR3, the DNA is TGCAGTGCTAGAGATTTCCTCCGGGGGGGTTCAGTTACGCAGTATTTT. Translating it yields CSARDFLRGGSVTQYF.

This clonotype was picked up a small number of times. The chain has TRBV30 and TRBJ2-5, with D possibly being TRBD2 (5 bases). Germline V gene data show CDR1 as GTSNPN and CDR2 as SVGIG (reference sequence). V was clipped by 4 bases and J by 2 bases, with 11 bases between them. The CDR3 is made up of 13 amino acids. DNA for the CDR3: TGTGCCTGGACCCCGGGATTTCAAGAGACCCAGTACTTC. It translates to CAWTPGFQETQYF.

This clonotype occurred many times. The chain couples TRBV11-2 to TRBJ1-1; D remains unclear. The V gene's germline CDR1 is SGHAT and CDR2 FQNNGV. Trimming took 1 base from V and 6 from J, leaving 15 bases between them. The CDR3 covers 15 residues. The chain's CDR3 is CASSLGARSVAEAFF. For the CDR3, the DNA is TGTGCCAGCAGCTTAGGCGCGCGGTCAGTCGCTGAAGCTTTCTTT. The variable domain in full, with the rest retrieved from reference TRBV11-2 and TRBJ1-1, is EAGVAQSPRYKIIEKRQSVAFWCNPISGHATLYWYQQILGQGPKLLIQFQNNGVVDDSQLPKDRFSAERLKGVDSTLKIQPAKLEDSAVYLCASSLGARSVAEAFFGQGTRLTVV.

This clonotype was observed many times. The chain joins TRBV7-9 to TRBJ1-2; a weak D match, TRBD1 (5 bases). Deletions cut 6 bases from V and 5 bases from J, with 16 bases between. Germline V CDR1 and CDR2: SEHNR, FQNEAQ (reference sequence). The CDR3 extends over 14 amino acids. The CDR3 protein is CASSLSGTLYGYTF. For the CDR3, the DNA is TGTGCCAGCAGTTTATCCGGGACGTTATATGGCTACACCTTC.

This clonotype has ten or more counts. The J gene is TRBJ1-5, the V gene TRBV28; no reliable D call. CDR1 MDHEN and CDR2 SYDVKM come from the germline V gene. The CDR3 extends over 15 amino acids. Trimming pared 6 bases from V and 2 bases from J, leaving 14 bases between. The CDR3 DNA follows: TGTGCCAGCAGGACGATGGGGTCGGGCAATCAGCCCCAGCATTTT. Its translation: CASRTMGSGNQPQHF.

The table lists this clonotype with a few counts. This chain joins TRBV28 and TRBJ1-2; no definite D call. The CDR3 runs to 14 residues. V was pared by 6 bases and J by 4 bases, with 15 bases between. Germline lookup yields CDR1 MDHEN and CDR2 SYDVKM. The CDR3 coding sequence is TGTGCCAGCAGACCGTCGGGGTTTAGCTATGGCTACACCTTC. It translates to CASRPSGFSYGYTF.

This CDR3 is CASIFQGNQPQHF. The CDR3 DNA follows: TGTGCCAGCATCTTTCAGGGCAATCAGCCCCAGCATTTT. The chain links TRBV7-9 to TRBJ1-5; no definite D call. Germline V gene data show CDR1 as SEHNR and CDR2 as FQNEAQ (reference sequence). The V and J ends lost 7 bases and 2 bases respectively, with 9 bases between them. The CDR3 length is 13 residues.

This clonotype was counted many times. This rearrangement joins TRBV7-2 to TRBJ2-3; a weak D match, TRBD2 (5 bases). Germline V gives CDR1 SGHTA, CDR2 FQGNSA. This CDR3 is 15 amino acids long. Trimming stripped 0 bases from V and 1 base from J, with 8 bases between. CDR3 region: CASSLAPRGTDTQYF. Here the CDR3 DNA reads TGTGCCAGCAGCTTAGCGCCGCGGGGCACAGATACGCAGTATTTT.

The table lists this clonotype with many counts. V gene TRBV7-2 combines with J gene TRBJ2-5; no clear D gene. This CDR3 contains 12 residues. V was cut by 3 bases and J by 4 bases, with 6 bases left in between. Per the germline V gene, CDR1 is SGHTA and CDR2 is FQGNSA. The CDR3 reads CASSFRAETQYF. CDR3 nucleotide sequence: TGTGCCAGCAGCTTTCGGGCAGAGACCCAGTACTTC.

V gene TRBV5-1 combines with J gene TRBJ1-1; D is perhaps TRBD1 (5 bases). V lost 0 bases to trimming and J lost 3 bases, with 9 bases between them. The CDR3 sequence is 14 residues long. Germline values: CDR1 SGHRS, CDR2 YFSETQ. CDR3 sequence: CASSLVVGDTEAFF. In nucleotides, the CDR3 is TGCGCCAGCAGCTTGGTTGTGGGGGACACTGAAGCTTTCTTT.

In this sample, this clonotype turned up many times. Here the CDR3 reads CASSQLRGTDTQYF. CDR3 bases: TGTGCCAGCAGTCAACTCCGCGGCACAGATACGCAGTATTTT. The chain carries TRBV12-3 or TRBV12-4 and TRBJ2-3; D is uncertain. The CDR3 has 14 residues. Between the trimmed V and J ends, which lost 5 bases and 1 base, there was a span of 10 bases.

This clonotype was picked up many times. For the CDR3, the DNA is TGCGCCAGCAGCGCGTCAAGGGCGGCTAACACCGGGGAGCTGTTTTTT. As protein: CASSASRAANTGELFF. This chain joins TRBV5-1 and TRBJ2-2; D not certain. Germline V gene data show CDR1 as SGHRS and CDR2 as YFSETQ. V lost 4 bases to trimming and J lost 2 bases, with 15 bases between them. This CDR3 comprises 16 residues.

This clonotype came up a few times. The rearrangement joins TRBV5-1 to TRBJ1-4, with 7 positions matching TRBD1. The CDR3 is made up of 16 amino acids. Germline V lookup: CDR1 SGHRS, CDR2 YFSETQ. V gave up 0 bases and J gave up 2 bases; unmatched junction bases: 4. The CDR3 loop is CASSLGDRVTNEKLFF. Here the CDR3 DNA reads TGCGCCAGCAGCTTGGGAGACAGGGTGACTAATGAAAAACTGTTTTTT.

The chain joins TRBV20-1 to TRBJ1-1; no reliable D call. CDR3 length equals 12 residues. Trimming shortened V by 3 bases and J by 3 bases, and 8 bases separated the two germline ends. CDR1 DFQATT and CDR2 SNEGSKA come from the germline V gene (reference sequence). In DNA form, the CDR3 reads TGCAGTGCTAGTTTACCGCACACTGAAGCTTTCTTT. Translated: CSASLPHTEAFF.

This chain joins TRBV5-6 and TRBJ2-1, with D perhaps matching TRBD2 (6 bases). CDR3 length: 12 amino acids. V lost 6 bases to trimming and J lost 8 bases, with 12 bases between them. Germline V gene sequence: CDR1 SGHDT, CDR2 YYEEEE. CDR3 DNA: TGTGCCAGCACCCTTCGGGGGTATGAGCAGTTCTTC. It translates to CASTLRGYEQFF.

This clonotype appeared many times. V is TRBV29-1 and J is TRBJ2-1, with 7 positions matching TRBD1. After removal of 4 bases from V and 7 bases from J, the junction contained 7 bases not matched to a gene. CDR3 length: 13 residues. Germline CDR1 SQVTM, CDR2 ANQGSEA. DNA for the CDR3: TGCAGCGTTGGCCAGGGGGATAATAATGAGCAGTTCTTC. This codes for CSVGQGDNNEQFF.

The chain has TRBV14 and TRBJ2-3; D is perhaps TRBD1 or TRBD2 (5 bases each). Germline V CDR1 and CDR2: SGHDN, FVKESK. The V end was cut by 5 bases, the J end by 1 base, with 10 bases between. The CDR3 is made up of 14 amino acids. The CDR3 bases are TGTGCCAGCAGCGAGGGGTTTGGCACAGATACGCAGTATTTT. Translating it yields CASSEGFGTDTQYF. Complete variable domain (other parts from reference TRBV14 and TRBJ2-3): EAGVTQFPSHSVIEKGQTVTLRCDPISGHDNLYWYRRVMGKEIKFLLHFVKESKQDESGMPNNRFLAERTGGTYSTLKVQPAELEDSGVYFCASSEGFGTDTQYFGPGTRLTVL.

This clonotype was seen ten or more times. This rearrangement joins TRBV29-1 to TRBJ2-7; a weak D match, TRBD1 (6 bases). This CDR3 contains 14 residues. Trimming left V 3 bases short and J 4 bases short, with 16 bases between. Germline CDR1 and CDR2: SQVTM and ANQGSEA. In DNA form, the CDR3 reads TGCAGCGTTGATAAGCTCCAGGGGCATTACGAGCAGTACTTC. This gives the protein CSVDKLQGHYEQYF.

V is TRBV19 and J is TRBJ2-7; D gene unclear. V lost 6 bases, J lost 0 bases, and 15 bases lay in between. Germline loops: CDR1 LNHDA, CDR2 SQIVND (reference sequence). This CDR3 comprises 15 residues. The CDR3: CASSPSGVLSYEQYF. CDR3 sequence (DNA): TGTGCCAGTAGCCCTAGTGGCGTACTCTCCTACGAGCAGTACTTC. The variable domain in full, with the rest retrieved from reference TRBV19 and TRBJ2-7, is DGGITQSPKYLFRKEGQNVTLSCEQNLNHDAMYWYRQDPGQGLRLIYYSQIVNDFQKGDIAEGYSVSREKKESFPLTVTSAQKNPTAFYLCASSPSGVLSYEQYFGPGTRLTVT.

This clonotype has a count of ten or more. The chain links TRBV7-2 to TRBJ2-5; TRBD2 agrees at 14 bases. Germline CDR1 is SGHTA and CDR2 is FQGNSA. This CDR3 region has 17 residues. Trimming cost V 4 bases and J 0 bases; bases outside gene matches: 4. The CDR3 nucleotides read TGTGCCAGCAGCTCCGGGACTAGCGGGGGATACCAAGAGACCCAGTACTTC. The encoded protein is CASSSGTSGGYQETQYF. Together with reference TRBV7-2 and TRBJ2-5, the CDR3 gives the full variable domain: GAGVSQSPSNKVTEKGKDVELRCDPISGHTALYWYRQSLGQGLEFLIYFQGNSAPDKSGLPSDRFSAERTGGSVSTLTIQRTQQEDSAVYLCASSSGTSGGYQETQYFGPGTRLLVL.

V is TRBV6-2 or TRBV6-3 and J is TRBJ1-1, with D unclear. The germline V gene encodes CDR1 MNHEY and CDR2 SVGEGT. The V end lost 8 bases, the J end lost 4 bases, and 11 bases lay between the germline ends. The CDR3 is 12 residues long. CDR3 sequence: CASLRKSTEAFF. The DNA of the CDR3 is TGTGCCAGCCTCCGAAAGAGCACTGAAGCTTTCTTT.

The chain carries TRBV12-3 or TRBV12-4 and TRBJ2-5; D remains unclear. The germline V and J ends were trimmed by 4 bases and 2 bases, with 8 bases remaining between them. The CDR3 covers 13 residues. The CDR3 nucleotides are TGTGCCAGCAGTTCTCCACCACAAGAGACCCAGTACTTC. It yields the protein CASSSPPQETQYF.